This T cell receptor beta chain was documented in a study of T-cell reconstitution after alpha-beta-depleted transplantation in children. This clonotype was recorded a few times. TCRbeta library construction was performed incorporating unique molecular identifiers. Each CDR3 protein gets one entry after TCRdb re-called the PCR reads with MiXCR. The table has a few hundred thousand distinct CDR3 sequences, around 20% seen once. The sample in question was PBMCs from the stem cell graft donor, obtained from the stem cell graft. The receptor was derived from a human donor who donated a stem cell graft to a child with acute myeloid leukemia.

DNA for the CDR3: TGTGCCAGCAGCTCCTACGGGACAGGGGGCTACGAGCAGTACTTC. This encodes CASSSYGTGGYEQYF. This sequence joins TRBV6-1 and TRBJ2-7, with 11 bases fitting TRBD1. The V segment lost 6 bases and the J segment 3 bases; nucleotides outside the gene matches: 7. The CDR3 is 15 amino acids. CDR1 MNHNS and CDR2 SASEGT come from the germline V gene.